The clone carrying this T cell receptor beta chain is labeled medium-sized. CDR1 and CDR2 (germline): LNHDA, SQIVND (reference sequence). The CDR3 runs to 15 residues. Trimming stripped 3 bases from V and 4 bases from J, with 15 bases between. The source of the sample is a study of metastatic and nonmetastatic thyroid tumors. TCRdb reanalyzed the PCR reads with MiXCR. Of about 23,000 clones listed, approximately 24% are singletons. Prior to thyroid surgery, none of the patients had received any treatment. This sequence joins TRBV19 and TRBJ1-2; TRBD1 might be the D (5 bases). Material: blood. The sequence was collected from a female donor with papillary thyroid cancer or a benign thyroid nodule (not recorded which). Some clones in this sample may be carry-over from other donors' samples. The CDR3 DNA follows: TGTGCCAGTAGTATCGGTAATGGGGCAGCCTATGGCTACACCTTC. Residues: CASSIGNGAAYGYTF.